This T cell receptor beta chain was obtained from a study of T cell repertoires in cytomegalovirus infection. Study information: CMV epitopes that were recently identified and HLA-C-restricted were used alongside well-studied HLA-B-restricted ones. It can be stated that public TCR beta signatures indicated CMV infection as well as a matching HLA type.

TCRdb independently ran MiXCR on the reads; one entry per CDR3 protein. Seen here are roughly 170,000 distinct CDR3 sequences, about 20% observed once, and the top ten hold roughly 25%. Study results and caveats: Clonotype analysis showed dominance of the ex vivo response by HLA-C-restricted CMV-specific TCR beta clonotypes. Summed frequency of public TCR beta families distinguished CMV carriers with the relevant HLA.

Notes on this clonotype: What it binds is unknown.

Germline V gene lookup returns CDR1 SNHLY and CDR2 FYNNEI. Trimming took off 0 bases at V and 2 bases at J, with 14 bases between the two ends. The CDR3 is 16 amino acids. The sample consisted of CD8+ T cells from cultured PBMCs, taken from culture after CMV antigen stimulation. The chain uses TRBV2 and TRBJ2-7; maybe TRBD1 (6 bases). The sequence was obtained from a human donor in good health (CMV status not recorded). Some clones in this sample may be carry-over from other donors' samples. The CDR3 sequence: CASSEAGTLQAYEQYF. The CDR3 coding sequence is TGTGCCAGCAGTGAAGCTGGGACACTTCAGGCCTACGAGCAGTACTTC. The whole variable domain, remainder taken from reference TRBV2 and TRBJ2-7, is EPEVTQTPSHQVTQMGQEVILRCVPISNHLYFYWYRQILGQKVEFLVSFYNNEISEKSEIFDDQFSVERPDGSNFTLKIRSTKLEDSAMYFCASSEAGTLQAYEQYFGPGTRLTVT.